This T cell receptor beta chain was retrieved from a study of a mutant IDH1 vaccine in newly diagnosed glioma. About the study: Following radiotherapy alone, or alongside temozolomide cycles, vaccination was started after an interval of 4-6 weeks. Sex distribution of treated patients was around 62% male and around 38% female; mean age was around 40 years. The earlier regimen, radiotherapy, temozolomide, or both, was most often both.

Time point: week 23, last vaccination. In the vaccine, a single dose held 300 ug of the mutant IDH1 20-mer peptide, along with topical imiquimod. For this clone: Its antigen is not known.

The CDR3 length is 17 residues. The V end lost 6 bases, the J end lost 2 bases, and 22 bases lay between the germline ends. In germline, CDR1 is MDHEN, CDR2 SYDVKM. Using immunoSEQ multiplex PCR, the repertoire was profiled, and TCRdb retains in-frame clones only, with some absent. Among around 60,000 clones listed, approximately 81% were seen once. The chain uses TRBV28 and TRBJ1-1; possible D gene TRBD1, 5 bases. This TCR was recovered from a man aged 25-45 years with glioma. The source material was PBMCs, sampled from a glioma patient whose treatment included an IDH1 peptide vaccine. DNA of the CDR3: TGTGCCAGCAGGTCCCTGAGGGGCGACTTAATAAACACTGAAGCTTTCTTT. This encodes CASRSLRGDLINTEAFF.